Detailed here is one TCR beta chain. No antigen is known for it. The data were taken from a study of blood T cells in healthy people across ages. Isolated per sample were at least 6.5 million PBMCs. PCR was performed a second time for about 6 to 11 cycles using a sample-barcoded 5' primer and a J-beta primer mix. Using its own MiXCR run on the 5' RACE reads, TCRdb lists one record per CDR3 protein. Of approximately 940,000 distinct CDR3 sequences in the sample, about 48% were seen once. The study's findings and limits: For the donors, CMV status was unknown and possibly confounded expanded clonotype changes.

The CDR3 is 14 residues long. V lost 3 bases and J lost 4; bases outside the gene matches: 9. The V gene's germline CDR1 is SQVTM and CDR2 ANQGSEA. Material: blood. This receptor was taken from a man aged 25-45 years in good health. V and J are TRBV29-1 and TRBJ2-7, with 7 bases identical to TRBD2. CDR3 protein: CSVEEGTNSYEQYF. CDR3 bases: TGCAGCGTTGAGGAGGGGACTAACAGTTACGAGCAGTACTTC.